Listed below are T cell receptor beta chains from one sample, sequenced in a study of blood T cell repertoires in COVID-19. TCRdb keeps only in-frame clones here, not all; method: immunoSEQ multiplex PCR. Of 88,000 or so clones in the sample, roughly 80% were seen once. Sample: peripheral blood. The receptors originated from a man aged 60 to 69 with acute or convalescent COVID-19. Each CDR3 is given with its conserved first and last residue. D genes are given only for firm matches. Size is stated for part of the rows, as once, few or many counts, or as a class when the clone is expanded.

j_gene	v_gene	d_gene	abundance	CDR3nt	CDR3aa
TRBJ2-2	TRBV6-2/TRBV6-3	TRBD1	.	TGTGCCAGCAGCCCGGGACAGGGAGGCACCGGGGAGCTGTTTTTT	CASSPGQGGTGELFF
TRBJ2-5	TRBV3-1/TRBV3-2	.	.	TGTGCCAGCAGCCAAGAAGGAGGCGGGATGGGGGAGACCCAGTACTTC	CASSQEGGGMGETQYF
TRBJ2-5	TRBV28	TRBD1	.	TGTGCCAGCACTGGGACAGGGGGCACGAGGGAGACCCAGTACTTC	CASTGTGGTRETQYF
TRBJ1-6	TRBV4-3	.	few	TGCGCCAGCAGCCAACATCGGGTCGAGTATTCACCCCTCCACTTT	CASSQHRVEYSPLHF
TRBJ2-5	TRBV6-2/TRBV6-3	TRBD1	.	TGTGCCAGCAACCCGCAGGGGGCGGGGGAGACCCAGTACTTC	CASNPQGAGETQYF
TRBJ2-3	TRBV5-1	TRBD1	.	TGCGCCAGCAGCTGGGGACAGAGCACAGATACGCAGTATTTT	CASSWGQSTDTQYF
TRBJ2-3	TRBV21-1	.	.	TGTGCCAGCAGCATGGGGGGGGCTACCACAGATACGCAGTATTTT	CASSMGGATTDTQYF
TRBJ2-7	TRBV28	.	.	TGTGCCAGCAGTGGCACATCGACTAGTCTGTACGAGCAGTACTTC	CASSGTSTSLYEQYF
TRBJ1-2	TRBV4-3	.	.	TGCGCCAGCAGCCAAGATTATGACAGGTCCGGTAACTATGGCTACACCTTC	CASSQDYDRSGNYGYTF
TRBJ2-1	TRBV5-1	.	.	TGCGCCAGCAGCTTCACGGCAGGGAGGAATGAGCAGTTCTTC	CASSFTAGRNEQFF
TRBJ2-5	TRBV27	.	.	TGTGCCAGCAGTCCCCTCCCCCCAGAGACCCAGTACTTC	CASSPLPPETQYF
TRBJ1-6	TRBV2	.	.	TGTGCCAGCAGTGAGCGGACACCAAGAGATTATAATTCACCCCTCCACTTT	CASSERTPRDYNSPLHF
TRBJ1-6	TRBV7-8	TRBD1	.	TGTGCCAGCAGCTTAGGACAGGGTAGTTCACCCCTCCACTTT	CASSLGQGSSPLHF
TRBJ2-7	TRBV19	TRBD1	.	TGTGCCAGTAGTGCGACAGGGGGAGGCTACGAGCAGTACTTC	CASSATGGGYEQYF
TRBJ1-1	TRBV19	TRBD1	few	TGTGCCAGCCTCTGGACAGGGGGCGGGATGAACACTGAAGCTTTCTTT	CASLWTGGGMNTEAFF
TRBJ2-1	TRBV29-1	TRBD1	.	TGCAGCGTCCTCGGGACAGGGGGCAATGAGCAGTTCTTC	CSVLGTGGNEQFF
TRBJ2-3	TRBV11-3	.	.	TGTGCCAGCAGCTTAGTTGCGGGGAGCACAGATACGCAGTATTTT	CASSLVAGSTDTQYF
TRBJ1-1	TRBV5-1	.	.	TGCGCCAGCAGCTTGGGGGCAGGGAATAATGAAGCTTTCTTT	CASSLGAGNNEAFF
TRBJ2-1	TRBV5-8	TRBD1	.	TGTGCCAGCAGCTCCTGGACAGGGGGCACAGATGAGCAGTTCTTC	CASSSWTGGTDEQFF
TRBJ2-5	TRBV5-1	TRBD2	.	TGCGCCAGCAGCTTGGGCGGGACTACCGAGGGGACCCAGTACTTC	CASSLGGTTEGTQYF
TRBJ2-3	TRBV5-5	.	.	TGTGCCAGCAGCGATACAGGGAAGAAGGAGTATTTT	CASSDTGKKEYF
TRBJ2-7	TRBV28	TRBD2	.	TGTGCCAGTACCAAGAGACTAGCTTCCTACGAGCAGTACTTC	CASTKRLASYEQYF
TRBJ1-2	TRBV18	TRBD1	.	TGTGCCAGCTCACCTCTGACAGGGGGAGACTATGGCTACACCTTC	CASSPLTGGDYGYTF
TRBJ2-1	TRBV11-2	TRBD1	.	TGTGCCAGCAGCTCGGACAGGGGAGACAATGAGCAGTTCTTC	CASSSDRGDNEQFF
TRBJ1-1	TRBV30	.	few	TGTGCCTGGGGTGGTAGCACTGAAGCTTTCTTT	CAWGGSTEAFF
TRBJ1-5	TRBV2	.	once	TGTGCCAGCAGTGGAGTTATACGGGGGGATAGCAATCAGCCCCAGCATTTT	CASSGVIRGDSNQPQHF